The 32 T cell receptor beta chains below were found in one sample sequenced in a study of human T cells and chemical hapten exposure. As to time point: pre-sensitization, week 0. Treatment: therapeutic diphenylcyclopropenone sensitization with weekly scalp DPC. TCRdb reprocessed the RACE reads via MiXCR and lists one record per CDR3 protein. This sample has a few hundred thousand distinct CDR3 sequences, with about 7.7% found just once. Sequencing used whole blood, obtained in connection with sensitization to the hapten diphenylcyclopropenone (DPC). The receptors were gathered from a man between 18 and 35 years old with alopecia areata. Some clones in this sample may be carry-over from other donors' samples.

The chain couples TRBV7-2 to TRBJ1-4; TRBD1 is a possible D gene (5 bases). The CDR3 length is 13 residues. Trimming shortened V by 4 bases and J by 9 bases, and 12 bases separated the two germline ends. Germline-derived CDR1 and CDR2 are SGHTA and FQGNSA. CDR3 nucleotide sequence: TGTGCCAGCAGCTGGGGGAACGATCAAAAACTGTTTTTT. It is translated as CASSWGNDQKLFF.

CDR3 sequence: CASSQGGQYLYGYTF. The CDR3 bases are TGCGCCAGCAGCCAGGGGGGACAGTACCTATATGGCTACACCTTC. The V and J genes are TRBV4-3 and TRBJ1-2; 7 bases align to TRBD1. The CDR3 length is 15 residues. J gave up 5 bases and V 3 bases, and 9 bases lay outside the gene matches. CDR1 is LGHNA, CDR2 YSLEER, per germline.

Only a few counts were recorded for this clonotype. This sequence joins TRBV7-8 and TRBJ1-5, with 8 bases identical to TRBD1. The CDR3 spans 15 residues. Germline V gene sequence: CDR1 SGHVS, CDR2 FQNEAQ. V lost 6 bases and J lost 6; bases outside the gene matches: 10. The CDR3 loop reads CASSYGQGGGQPQHF. The CDR3 coding sequence is TGTGCCAGCAGTTATGGACAGGGAGGGGGTCAGCCCCAGCATTTT. The entire variable domain, with the rest obtained from reference TRBV7-8 and TRBJ1-5, is as follows: GAGVSQSPRYKVAKRGQDVALRCDPISGHVSLFWYQQALGQGPEFLTYFQNEAQLDKSGLPSDRFFAERPEGSVSTLKIQRTQQEDSAVYLCASSYGQGGGQPQHFGDGTRLSIL.

This clonotype was counted between two and nine times. The chain employs TRBV6-2 or TRBV6-3 and TRBJ2-5; 8 bases are a match to TRBD2. CDR1 and CDR2 from the germline V gene are MNHEY and SVGEGT. The CDR3 is made up of 12 amino acids. Trimming took 6 bases from V and 9 from J; bases not matched to a gene: 6. CDR3 bases: TGTGCCAGCAGCCCGGATAGCGGGGCCCAGTACTTC. This encodes CASSPDSGAQYF.

This clonotype was picked up many times. This sequence joins TRBV24-1 and TRBJ1-5, with D tentatively TRBD1 (5 bases). The CDR3 contains 14 residues. Trimming left V 5 bases short and J 3 bases short, with 10 bases between. From germline, CDR1 is KGHDR and CDR2 SFDVKD. CDR3: CATSGQGYNQPQHF. CDR3 nucleotides: TGTGCCACCAGTGGGCAGGGCTACAATCAGCCCCAGCATTTT.

The rearrangement joins TRBV15 to TRBJ2-3, with D hard to call. Trimming stripped 1 base from V and 5 bases from J, with 4 bases between. The germline CDR1 and CDR2 sequences are LNHNV and YYDKDF (reference sequence). The CDR3 has 12 residues. In DNA, the CDR3 is TGTGCCACCAGCAGAGTAGGAGATACGCAGTATTTT. It encodes CATSRVGDTQYF.

The V call is TRBV7-9, the J call TRBJ2-1, with D unresolved. The CDR3 runs 17 residues. V was pared by 1 base and J by 0 bases, with 13 bases between. Germline-derived CDR1 and CDR2 are SEHNR and FQNEAQ (reference sequence). Written as DNA, the CDR3 is TGTGCCAGCAGCTTAGGGTCCGCGATCAACTCCTACAATGAGCAGTTCTTC. This translates into CASSLGSAINSYNEQFF.

The V call is TRBV6-4, the J call TRBJ2-4; 10 nucleotides line up with TRBD2. Germline V gene lookup returns CDR1 MRHNA and CDR2 SNTAGT. J was trimmed by 0 bases and V by 3 bases; bases with no gene match: 8. The CDR3 covers 18 residues. This chain's CDR3 is CASSEAGGPQSAKNIQYF. The CDR3 nucleotides are TGTGCCAGCAGTGAAGCGGGGGGGCCCCAGTCAGCCAAAAACATTCAGTACTTC.

This clonotype turned up a few times. The chain combines TRBV6-5 with TRBJ2-7; TRBD1 matches 8 bases. The germline CDR1 and CDR2 sequences are MNHEY and SVGAGI. V was pared by 2 bases and J by 2 bases, with 2 bases of the junction left unmatched. This CDR3 has 14 residues. The CDR3 loop is CASSYAQGAYEQYV. CDR3 nucleotides: TGTGCCAGCAGTTACGCACAGGGGGCCTACGAGCAGTACGTC.

The genes are TRBV27 and TRBJ2-3, with unresolved D. V gave up 6 bases and J gave up 8 bases, with 9 bases separating them. This CDR3 has 11 residues. CDR1 and CDR2 (germline): MNHEY, SMNVEV (reference sequence). CDR3 nucleotide sequence: TGTGCCAGCAGCCCCGGCGGTACGCAGTATTTT. Encoded protein: CASSPGGTQYF.

This clonotype was seen a handful of times. V and J are TRBV13 and TRBJ1-1; D is possibly TRBD1 (6 bases). This CDR3 comprises 14 residues. Per the germline V gene, CDR1 is PRHDT and CDR2 is FYEKMQ (reference sequence). The CDR3 DNA is TGTGCTATGTTCACCCGGGGGGCGCGCACTGAAGCTTTCTTT. Amino acids: CAMFTRGARTEAFF.

This clonotype was counted a few times. This chain joins TRBV7-2 and TRBJ2-3; 10 bases are shared with TRBD2. V shed 6 bases and J 5 bases; nucleotides not matched to a gene: 14. The germline CDR1 and CDR2 sequences are SGHTA and FQGNSA. This CDR3 has 17 amino acids. The CDR3 coding sequence is TGTGCCAGCAGGAAAAGCGGGGGGGCCAATTTTGAAGATACGCAGTATTTT. It yields the protein CASRKSGGANFEDTQYF.

The V gene is TRBV25-1, the J gene TRBJ1-6, with D unclear. CDR3 length: 14 amino acids. Trimming took 0 bases from V and 10 from J, leaving 10 bases between them. Germline assignment: CDR1 MGHDK and CDR2 SYGVNS. In DNA, the CDR3 is TGTGCCAGCAGTGAATATGGGGTTGGCTCACCCCTCCACTTT. Amino acids: CASSEYGVGSPLHF.

V and J are TRBV4-3 and TRBJ2-3; D may be TRBD1 (7 bases). The CDR3 length is 16 residues. The V and J ends lost 0 bases and 4 bases respectively, with 14 bases between them. In germline, CDR1 is LGHNA, CDR2 YSLEER. The CDR3 loop reads CASSQDGGGPADTQYF. CDR3 coding DNA: TGCGCCAGCAGCCAAGATGGAGGGGGCCCCGCAGATACGCAGTATTTT.

This clonotype was observed a few times. The chain joins TRBV6-6 to TRBJ2-6; 8 positions match TRBD1. The CDR3 is 18 residues long. Looked up from germline, CDR1 is MNHNY and CDR2 is SVGAGI (reference sequence). With V trimmed by 7 bases and J by 0 bases, 11 bases remained unmatched. DNA for the CDR3: TGTGCCAGCACCCTGGGACAGGCTTTGCGCTCTGGGGCCAACGTCCTGACTTTC. Its translation is CASTLGQALRSGANVLTF.

This clonotype was counted between two and nine times. The chain links TRBV7-2 to TRBJ1-4; D ambiguous. The CDR3 contains 15 residues. Germline lookup yields CDR1 SGHTA and CDR2 FQGNSA. V was clipped by 2 bases and J by 0 bases, with 7 bases between them. CDR3 region: CASSLLGATNEKLFF. The CDR3 bases are TGTGCCAGCAGCTTACTCGGTGCAACTAATGAAAAACTGTTTTTT.

This clonotype is a singleton in its sample. In DNA, the CDR3 is TGTGCCAGCAGCCAAGAACACGGACAGGGGCGACTCACAGATACGCAGTATTTT. Its translation is CASSQEHGQGRLTDTQYF. The chain has TRBV4-2 and TRBJ2-3; 9 positions match TRBD1. Germline trimming cut 0 bases from V and 2 bases from J; bases unmatched to any gene: 9. Germline V gene data show CDR1 as LGHNA and CDR2 as YNFKEQ. This CDR3 is built from 18 residues.

This chain uses TRBV6-1 with TRBJ2-1; 8 bases align to TRBD1. The CDR3 sequence is 16 residues long. Germline CDR1 reads MNHNS; CDR2 reads SASEGT. The junction had 10 bases not matched to a gene; V was cut back by 4 bases and J by 5 bases. The CDR3 sequence: CASSGPTGEAHNEQFF. The CDR3 region has the DNA TGTGCCAGCAGTGGGCCGACAGGGGAAGCACACAATGAGCAGTTCTTC.

This clonotype has a count of ten or more. V is TRBV12-3 or TRBV12-4 and J is TRBJ1-1; weak D call: TRBD1 (5 bases). The CDR3 contains 16 residues. V lost 5 bases to trimming and J lost 1 base, with 17 bases between them. The CDR3 bases are TGTGCCAGCAGTGGGGGATTTGGGGTTACGAACACTGAAGCTTTCTTT. Translating it yields CASSGGFGVTNTEAFF.

The rearrangement links TRBV6-2 or TRBV6-3 to TRBJ1-5; D remains ambiguous. The germline V gene has CDR1 MNHEY and CDR2 SVGEGT. The CDR3 has 13 amino acids. The V end was cut by 2 bases, the J end by 7 bases, with 9 bases between. The CDR3 DNA reads TGTGCCAGCAGTTACAGGGTAGGCCAGCCCCAGCATTTT. Protein: CASSYRVGQPQHF.

This clonotype came up a few times. V usage is TRBV7-3 and J usage is TRBJ2-1, with 7 bases that match TRBD2. In germline, CDR1 is SGHTA, CDR2 FQGTGA. V shed 1 base, J shed 2 bases, and the junction held 5 bases outside the gene matches. The CDR3 is made up of 16 amino acids. CDR3 bases: TGTGCCAGCAGCTTAAGTTTGGCGGGGGCCTACAATGAGCAGTTCTTC. Translating gives CASSLSLAGAYNEQFF.

This CDR3 is CASSVGGQQETQYF. CDR3 in DNA: TGTGCCAGCAGTGTGGGGGGACAGCAAGAGACCCAGTACTTC. The chain is built from TRBV2 and TRBJ2-5, with TRBD1 as a possible D gene (7 bases). The CDR3 is 14 residues long. CDR1 is SNHLY and CDR2 is FYNNEI in the germline V gene. V dropped 4 bases and J dropped 2 bases, with 11 bases sitting between them. The full variable domain, its missing parts supplied by reference TRBV2 and TRBJ2-5, is EPEVTQTPSHQVTQMGQEVILRCVPISNHLYFYWYRQILGQKVEFLVSFYNNEISEKSEIFDDQFSVERPDGSNFTLKIRSTKLEDSAMYFCASSVGGQQETQYFGPGTRLLVL.

This clonotype was observed a handful of times. The chain recombines TRBV4-1 with TRBJ2-7; perhaps D is TRBD1 or TRBD2 (5 bases each). There are 18 residues in the CDR3. The ends were cut back, 6 bases at V and 3 bases at J, with 27 bases in the middle. Germline V gives CDR1 MGHRA, CDR2 YSYEKL. The CDR3 nucleotides read TGCGCCAGCAGTCTTACCGACGCCTCGGGGACCCCTCTCTACGAGCAGTACTTC. Encoded protein: CASSLTDASGTPLYEQYF.

The gene calls are TRBV20-1 and TRBJ2-2; D tentatively reads TRBD1 or TRBD2 (7 bases each). Germline CDR1 DFQATT, CDR2 SNEGSKA (reference sequence). The CDR3 covers 14 residues. The CDR3 here is CSSPRGGLAGELFF. The CDR3 bases are TGCAGCAGCCCCAGGGGGGGTTTGGCCGGGGAGCTGTTTTTT.

This clonotype was recorded only once. This sequence may be a read error, since a much larger clone differs from it by one base. This chain links TRBV7-2 with TRBJ1-1; unclear D gene. The CDR3 is 13 residues long. Germline values: CDR1 SGHTA, CDR2 FQGNSA. The CDR3 DNA is TGTGTCAGCGGGGTTTCACCCCCCGCTGAAGCTTTCTTT. Its protein is CVSGVSPPAEAFF.

This clonotype turned up a few times. This rearrangement joins TRBV4-1 to TRBJ2-7; a possible D gene is TRBD2 (5 bases). Trimming left V 1 base short and J 3 bases short, with 13 bases between. The CDR3 has 15 residues. Germline CDR1 reads MGHRA; CDR2 reads YSYEKL. CDR3 coding DNA: TGCGCCAGCAGCCAAGGCCGTCCGGGAAACTACGAGCAGTACTTC. Translation gives CASSQGRPGNYEQYF.

This clonotype came up many times. This chain connects TRBV20-1 to TRBJ1-1, with D unclear. Germline V CDR1 and CDR2: DFQATT, SNEGSKA (reference sequence). Trimming stripped 6 bases from V and 0 bases from J, with 14 bases between. CDR3 size: 14 residues. This CDR3 is CSAPKVTLNTEAFF. As DNA, the CDR3 is TGCAGTGCCCCCAAGGTCACCCTGAACACTGAAGCTTTCTTT.

This clonotype was observed a few times. The gene calls are TRBV5-1 and TRBJ2-3, with 13 nucleotides matching TRBD2. This CDR3 is built from 16 residues. The V gene end was trimmed by 4 bases and the J gene end by 6 bases; junction bases not matched to a gene: 8. Germline V CDR1 and CDR2: SGHRS, YFSETQ. Here the CDR3 reads CASSPTSGGARDTQYF. Here the CDR3 DNA reads TGCGCCAGCAGCCCCACTAGCGGGGGGGCCCGCGATACGCAGTATTTT. Using reference TRBV5-1 and TRBJ2-3 for the parts outside the CDR3, the full variable domain is KAGVTQTPRYLIKTRGQQVTLSCSPISGHRSVSWYQQTPGQGLQFLFEYFSETQRNKGNFPGRFSGRQFSNSRSEMNVSTLELGDSALYLCASSPTSGGARDTQYFGPGTRLTVL.

This rearrangement joins TRBV5-1 to TRBJ1-1; weak D call: TRBD1 (6 bases). The CDR3 covers 15 residues. Trimming pared 1 base from V and 3 bases from J, leaving 13 bases between. Germline V gene data show CDR1 as SGHRS and CDR2 as YFSETQ. CDR3 loop: CASSLRGAPDTEAFF. In DNA, the CDR3 is TGCGCCAGCAGCTTGAGGGGGGCGCCGGACACTGAAGCTTTCTTT.

This rearrangement joins TRBV10-3 to TRBJ1-2; D gene uncertain. This CDR3 region has 15 residues. V was cut by 3 bases and J by 1 base, with 12 bases left in between. Per germline, CDR1 ENHRY and CDR2 SYGVKD. As DNA, the CDR3 is TGTGCCATCAGTGACGCAAAGACCTTTAACTATGGCTACACCTTC. Its protein is CAISDAKTFNYGYTF.

The gene calls are TRBV4-1 and TRBJ2-4; 8 bases align to TRBD2. The CDR3 loop spans 19 amino acids. V lost 0 bases to trimming and J lost 0 bases; unmatched junction nucleotides: 10. Germline CDR1 reads MGHRA; CDR2 reads YSYEKL. CDR3 loop: CASSQEDGGAFLAKNIQYF. CDR3 in DNA: TGCGCCAGCAGCCAAGAAGACGGGGGGGCATTCCTAGCCAAAAACATTCAGTACTTC.

This clonotype was counted between two and nine times. The V and J genes are TRBV9 and TRBJ2-5, with 12 nucleotides matching TRBD1. The CDR3 covers 16 residues. CDR1 and CDR2 from the germline V gene are SGDLS and YYNGEE. Trimming removed 4 bases from V and 5 bases from J; junction bases left unmatched: 9. CDR3 sequence reads: CASSQRDRGLRETQYF. The CDR3, as DNA: TGTGCCAGCAGCCAGCGGGACAGGGGGCTCAGGGAGACCCAGTACTTC.